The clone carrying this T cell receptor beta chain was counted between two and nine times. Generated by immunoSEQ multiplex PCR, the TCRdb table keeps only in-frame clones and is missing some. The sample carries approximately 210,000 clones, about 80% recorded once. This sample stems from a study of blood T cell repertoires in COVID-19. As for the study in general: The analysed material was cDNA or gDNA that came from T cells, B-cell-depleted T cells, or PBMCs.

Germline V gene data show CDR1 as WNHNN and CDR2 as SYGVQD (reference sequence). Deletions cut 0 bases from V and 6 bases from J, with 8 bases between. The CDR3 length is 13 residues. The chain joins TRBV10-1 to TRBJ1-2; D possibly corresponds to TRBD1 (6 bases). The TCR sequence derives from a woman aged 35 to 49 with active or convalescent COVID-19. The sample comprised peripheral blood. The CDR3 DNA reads TGCGCCAGCAGTGAGTCGAACAGGGATGGCTACACCTTC. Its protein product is CASSESNRDGYTF.